The 19 T cell receptor beta chains presented below share a single source sample, sequenced in a study of technical replicates of blood from a few donors. Method: immunoSEQ multiplex PCR; TCRdb's copy keeps in-frame clones and lacks some. This sample yields approximately 68,000 clones, of which 95% to 98% are seen a single time; roughly 0.3% belongs to the top ten. The sample taken for sequencing was T cells isolated from PBMCs. These receptor sequences come from a human donor in good health.

The chain recombines TRBV7-3 with TRBJ2-1; 13 positions agree with TRBD2. The CDR3 is made up of 15 amino acids. V was clipped by 5 bases and J by 7 bases; unmatched bases: 5. Germline V gene sequence: CDR1 SGHTA, CDR2 FQGTGA. The chain's CDR3 is CASSRTSGRWNEQFF. CDR3 DNA sequence: TGTGCCAGCAGCCGGACTAGCGGGAGATGGAATGAGCAGTTCTTC.

The gene calls are TRBV9 and TRBJ2-7; 7 bases are shared with TRBD1. The germline V gene has CDR1 SGDLS and CDR2 YYNGEE. J lost 3 bases, V lost 3 bases, and 9 bases had no gene match. The CDR3 totals 15 residues. CDR3 sequence reads: CASSESPQGDYEQYF. CDR3 in DNA: TGTGCCAGCAGCGAATCCCCCCAGGGGGACTACGAGCAGTACTTC.

The CDR3 protein is CASSQGLAGGALTGELFF. The CDR3 DNA is TGTGCCAGCAGCCAAGGACTAGCGGGAGGGGCCCTTACCGGGGAGCTGTTTTTT. The chain links TRBV7-9 to TRBJ2-2, with 15 bases identical to TRBD2. This CDR3 spans 18 amino acids. The germline V gene encodes CDR1 SEHNR and CDR2 FQNEAQ (reference sequence). Trimming took 5 bases from V and 5 from J; bases not matched to a gene: 9.

The rearrangement links TRBV5-6 to TRBJ2-5; 7 nucleotides match TRBD1. Germline assignment: CDR1 SGHDT and CDR2 YYEEEE. The CDR3 sequence is 14 residues long. After removal of 2 bases from V and 1 base from J, the junction contained 2 bases not matched to a gene. The chain's CDR3 is CASSLQGSQETQYF. CDR3 DNA sequence: TGTGCCAGCAGCTTACAGGGGTCCCAAGAGACCCAGTACTTC.

This clone was picked up one time. The gene calls are TRBV7-2 and TRBJ2-7, with TRBD1 matching 11 bases. The V gene end was trimmed by 5 bases and the J gene end by 3 bases; junction bases not matched to a gene: 6. Per the germline V gene, CDR1 is SGHTA and CDR2 is FQGNSA. CDR3 length: 15 amino acids. CDR3: CASSQGQGAFYEQYF. The CDR3 nucleotides read TGTGCCAGCAGCCAAGGACAGGGGGCCTTCTACGAGCAGTACTTC.

V gene TRBV18 combines with J gene TRBJ1-2; D gene unclear. V was clipped by 0 bases and J by 2 bases, with 4 bases between them. CDR3 size: 13 residues. Germline lookup yields CDR1 KGHSH and CDR2 LQKENI. CDR3 sequence reads: CASSPPQNYGYTF. In nucleotides, the CDR3 is TGTGCCAGCTCACCACCACAAAACTATGGCTACACCTTC.

Written as DNA, the CDR3 is TGTGCCAGCAGCGGAATAGCGGGAGAATGGGAGACCCAGTACTTC. It yields the protein CASSGIAGEWETQYF. V and J are TRBV5-4 and TRBJ2-5; 9 positions match TRBD2. The V gene end was trimmed by 4 bases and the J gene end by 5 bases; junction bases not matched to a gene: 9. The germline V gene has CDR1 SGHNT and CDR2 YYREEE (reference sequence). The CDR3 extends over 15 amino acids. Looking up the rest from reference TRBV5-4 and TRBJ2-5 gives the full variable domain: ETGVTQSPTHLIKTRGQQVTLRCSSQSGHNTVSWYQQALGQGPQFIFQYYREEENGRGNFPPRFSGLQFPNYSSELNVNALELDDSALYLCASSGIAGEWETQYFGPGTRLLVL.

The chain has TRBV5-1 and TRBJ1-1; TRBD1 agrees at 10 bases. In germline, CDR1 is SGHRS, CDR2 YFSETQ. V lost 0 bases and J lost 6; bases outside the gene matches: 8. The CDR3 covers 16 residues. CDR3 residues: CASSLAPGQGMSEAFF. The CDR3 bases are TGCGCCAGCAGCTTGGCTCCGGGACAGGGGATGTCTGAAGCTTTCTTT.

This chain connects TRBV4-2 to TRBJ2-5; perhaps TRBD1 as D (6 bases). V was clipped by 9 bases and J by 7 bases, with 15 bases between them. The CDR3 extends over 12 amino acids. Germline V gene sequence: CDR1 LGHNA, CDR2 YNFKEQ. CDR3 sequence (DNA): TGTGCCAGTAACCAGGGGAGCGGGACCCAGTACTTC. It codes for CASNQGSGTQYF.

The rearrangement joins TRBV6-1 to TRBJ2-2; TRBD2 agrees at 10 bases. CDR1 and CDR2 from the germline V gene are MNHNS and SASEGT. The ends lost 4 bases at V and 6 bases at J; junction bases unmatched: 2. CDR3 length: 14 amino acids. The CDR3 protein is CASSALAGAGELFF. The CDR3 region has the DNA TGTGCCAGCAGTGCGCTAGCGGGAGCCGGGGAGCTGTTTTTT.

This chain connects TRBV9 to TRBJ1-1; 12 bases agree with TRBD1. Per the germline V gene, CDR1 is SGDLS and CDR2 is YYNGEE. The CDR3 loop spans 16 amino acids. V dropped 4 bases and J dropped 2; count of bases not matched to a gene: 6. Here the CDR3 reads CASSSRDRGHNTEAFF. The DNA of the CDR3 is TGTGCCAGCAGCTCACGGGACAGGGGGCATAACACTGAAGCTTTCTTT. Supplemented by reference TRBV9 and TRBJ1-1, the full variable domain reads DSGVTQTPKHLITATGQRVTLRCSPRSGDLSVYWYQQSLDQGLQFLIQYYNGEERAKGNILERFSAQQFPDLHSELNLSSLELGDSALYFCASSSRDRGHNTEAFFGQGTRLTVV.

The rearrangement uses TRBV7-8 and TRBJ2-6; 7 nucleotides match TRBD1. Losses at the gene ends were 5 bases for V and 0 bases for J; bases not matched to a gene: 10. Germline V CDR1 and CDR2: SGHVS, FQNEAQ. The CDR3 covers 18 residues. CDR3 nucleotides: TGTGCCAGCAGCCATATCGGGACAGCGAGCTCTGGGGCCAACGTCCTGACTTTC. It specifies CASSHIGTASSGANVLTF.

This chain joins TRBV30 and TRBJ2-6; D is perhaps TRBD2 (7 bases). The CDR3 covers 17 residues. The germline gives CDR1 GTSNPN, CDR2 SVGIG (reference sequence). V was clipped by 4 bases and J by 1 base, with 17 bases between them. As DNA, the CDR3 is TGTGCCTGGAACCCGGGGGGCAGGATTTCTGGGGCCAACGTCCTGACTTTC. Its translation: CAWNPGGRISGANVLTF.

The chain uses TRBV19 and TRBJ1-1; TRBD1 might be the D (6 bases). Germline CDR1 is LNHDA and CDR2 is SQIVND (reference sequence). V was clipped by 5 bases and J by 8 bases, with 9 bases between them. The length of the CDR3 is 11 residues. The CDR3 sequence: CASSAGTEAFF. CDR3 sequence (DNA): TGTGCCAGTAGTGCTGGGACAGAAGCTTTCTTT.

The CDR3 region is CASSDRTNYGYTF. CDR3 DNA: TGCGCCAGCAGCGACAGGACTAACTATGGCTACACCTTC. This chain uses TRBV10-1 with TRBJ1-2, with D perhaps matching TRBD1 (6 bases). The CDR3 loop spans 13 amino acids. Trimming stripped 6 bases from V and 0 bases from J, with 8 bases between. Germline V gene sequence: CDR1 WNHNN, CDR2 SYGVQD (reference sequence).

In nucleotides, the CDR3 is TGTGCCAGCAGCCTCACCGGGTTCGAGCAGTACTTC. Amino acid sequence: CASSLTGFEQYF. The chain uses TRBV7-9 and TRBJ2-7; D ambiguous. V lost 5 bases and J 6 bases, leaving 11 bases between the germline ends. The V gene's germline CDR1 is SEHNR and CDR2 FQNEAQ (reference sequence). This CDR3 is 12 amino acids long.

The chain carries TRBV28 and TRBJ1-1, with 7 positions matching TRBD1. This CDR3 has 14 amino acids. V was clipped by 6 bases and J by 3 bases; unmatched bases: 7. Germline assignment: CDR1 MDHEN and CDR2 SYDVKM. CDR3 sequence: CASSGGGRDTEAFF. Written as DNA, the CDR3 is TGTGCCAGCAGCGGAGGGGGCAGGGACACTGAAGCTTTCTTT.

The V and J genes are TRBV27 and TRBJ1-1, with D tentatively TRBD1 (5 bases). CDR1 is MNHEY, CDR2 SMNVEV, per germline (reference sequence). The CDR3 runs 15 residues. Trimming removed 4 bases from V and 3 bases from J, with 15 bases in between. CDR3 in DNA: TGTGCCAGCAGTTCACACTCGGCGGGGGACACTGAAGCTTTCTTT. Its translation: CASSSHSAGDTEAFF.

This chain connects TRBV7-2 to TRBJ2-5; 7 bases map to TRBD1. Germline V gives CDR1 SGHTA, CDR2 FQGNSA. The CDR3 is made up of 14 amino acids. Trimming at V came to 1 base and at J to 6 bases, leaving 5 bases not matched to a gene. The DNA for the CDR3 is TGTGCCAGCAGCTTAGACAGGGGCGGAAAGACCCAGTACTTC. Translating gives CASSLDRGGKTQYF.